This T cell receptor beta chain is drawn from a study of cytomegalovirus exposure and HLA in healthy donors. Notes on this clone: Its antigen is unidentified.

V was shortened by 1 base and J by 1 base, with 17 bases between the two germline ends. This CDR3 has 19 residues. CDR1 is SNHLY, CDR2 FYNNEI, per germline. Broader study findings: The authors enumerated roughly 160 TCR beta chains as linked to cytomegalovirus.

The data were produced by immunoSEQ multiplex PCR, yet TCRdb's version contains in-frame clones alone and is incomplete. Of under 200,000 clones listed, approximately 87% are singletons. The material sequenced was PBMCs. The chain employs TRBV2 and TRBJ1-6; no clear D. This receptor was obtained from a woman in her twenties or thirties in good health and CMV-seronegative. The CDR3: CASSEVQMAIGSYNSPLHF. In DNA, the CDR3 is TGTGCCAGCAGTGAAGTGCAGATGGCAATCGGGTCCTATAATTCACCCCTCCACTTT.